A selection of T cell receptor beta chains follows, all from one sample in a study of blood T cell repertoires in COVID-19. The method was immunoSEQ multiplex PCR; TCRdb's version includes in-frame clones alone and lacks a portion of them. The data contain 20,000 to 25,000 clones, around 86% of them singletons. The material sequenced was peripheral blood. These receptors originate from a man in his 70s with acute or convalescent COVID-19. CDR3s include the opening cysteine and the closing phenylalanine or tryptophan. The order of the fields is clone size, J gene, V gene, D gene, CDR3 DNA, CDR3 protein. D genes are given only for firm matches. Clone size is shown for a subset of rows, as once, few, many or a class of expanded clone.

>-|TRBJ1-1|TRBV10-2|-
TGCGCCAGCACCCAGGGGAGAGCCACTGAAGCTTTCTTT
CASTQGRATEAFF
>-|TRBJ2-1|TRBV19|-
TGTGCCAGTTCGAGACTTGGCTCCTACAATGAGCAGTTCTTC
CASSRLGSYNEQFF
>few|TRBJ2-5|TRBV7-9|TRBD1
TGTGCCAGCAGCCGGACGACAGGGGGATTGGAGACCCAGTACTTC
CASSRTTGGLETQYF
>-|TRBJ2-1|TRBV5-6|-
TGTGCCAGCAGCCCCCCTGCGGGGCTTCGTTACAATGAGCAGTTCTTC
CASSPPAGLRYNEQFF
>-|TRBJ1-2|TRBV5-6|TRBD1
TGTGCCAGCAGCCCCCTCACACAAGGACAGGGACAAAACTATGGCTACACCTTC
CASSPLTQGQGQNYGYTF
>-|TRBJ2-1|TRBV7-2|TRBD2
TGTGCCAGCAGCTTAGCTCGTGGTCTAGCGGGAAATGAGCAGTTCTTC
CASSLARGLAGNEQFF
>few|TRBJ1-6|TRBV7-9|-
TGTGCCACCGGACAGATGAGCTCCTATAATTCACCCCTCCACTTT
CATGQMSSYNSPLHF
>-|TRBJ2-5|TRBV5-1|-
TGCGCCAGCACCACGTTGGCGGGAGAGACCCAGTACTTC
CASTTLAGETQYF
>-|TRBJ2-7|TRBV19|TRBD1
TGTGCCAGTTCGACAGGGGGTTACGAGCAGTACTTC
CASSTGGYEQYF
>-|TRBJ1-1|TRBV6-5|-
TGTGCCAGCAGTTACGGCAGACTCAACACTGAAGCTTTCTTT
CASSYGRLNTEAFF
>once|TRBJ2-3|TRBV5-1|TRBD2
TGCGCCAGCAGCTTGGCTAGCGGGAGGAGCACAGATACGCAGTATTTT
CASSLASGRSTDTQYF
>-|TRBJ1-1|TRBV7-2|-
TGTGCCAGCACCAGACAGATGAACACTGAAGCTTTCTTT
CASTRQMNTEAFF
>-|TRBJ2-7|TRBV6-2/TRBV6-3|TRBD1
TGTGCCAGCAGCGACAGGGCCTACGAGCAGTACTTC
CASSDRAYEQYF
>-|TRBJ2-5|TRBV19|-
TGTGCCAGTAGTATTCTCCTACAAGAGACCCAGTACTTC
CASSILLQETQYF
>-|TRBJ1-5|TRBV10-2|TRBD1
TGCGCCAGCAAGTTGGGACAGAATACGCAGCCCCAGCATTTT
CASKLGQNTQPQHF
>-|TRBJ2-1|TRBV4-3|TRBD2
TGCGCCAGCAGCCAAGATTGGGCGTTTGGGGCGGGAGGCAATGAGCAGTTCTTC
CASSQDWAFGAGGNEQFF
>-|TRBJ2-5|TRBV5-1|-
TGCGCCAGCAGCTTGTCGGTGGAAGAGACCCAGTACTTC
CASSLSVEETQYF
>-|TRBJ2-7|TRBV2|-
TGTGCCAGCAGTGTACCCCTAGAGTACGAGCAGTACTTC
CASSVPLEYEQYF
>-|TRBJ1-5|TRBV24-1|-
TGTGCCACCAGTGACCACCGAAGAGGGCTGTGGCCCCAGCATTTT
CATSDHRRGLWPQHF
>-|TRBJ1-5|TRBV18|-
TGTGCCAGCTCACCGCGGGGCGGCGGCAATCAGCCCCAGCATTTT
CASSPRGGGNQPQHF
>-|TRBJ2-3|TRBV13|-
TGTGCCAGCAGCCCGGTAGGGACTAGCACAGATACGCAGTATTTT
CASSPVGTSTDTQYF
>-|TRBJ2-7|TRBV4-3|-
TGCGCCAGCAGCCAAGGTCCTAGCGTGACCTACGAGCAGTACTTC
CASSQGPSVTYEQYF
>-|TRBJ1-2|TRBV7-9|-
TGTGCCAGCAGCTTAGGAGGCGGGCCCGCTTTGAGAGGCTACACCTTC
CASSLGGGPALRGYTF
>-|TRBJ1-1|TRBV30|-
TGTGCCTGGAAAGCTTTCTCACCTGAAGCTTTCTTT
CAWKAFSPEAFF
>-|TRBJ2-6|TRBV30|-
TGTGCCTGGAGTGGGTGGAGTGGGGCCAACGTCCTGACTTTC
CAWSGWSGANVLTF
>-|TRBJ1-1|TRBV19|-
TGTGCCAGTAGTCCAGGGCGGAACACTGAAGCTTTCTTT
CASSPGRNTEAFF
>-|TRBJ2-1|TRBV4-3|-
TGCGCCAGCAGCCCCTGGCTAGCGAAGGTTAGCTCCTACAATGAGCAGTTCTTC
CASSPWLAKVSSYNEQFF
>-|TRBJ2-2|TRBV20-1|-
TGCAGTGCTAGTCCGGCGGGACGAAACACCGGGGAGCTGTTTTTT
CSASPAGRNTGELFF
>-|TRBJ2-7|TRBV7-6|-
TGTGCCAGCAGCCTCCGGGACTCCTACGAGCAGTACTTC
CASSLRDSYEQYF
>-|TRBJ1-1|TRBV5-4|-
TGTGCCAGCAGCACGGGGGGGGCTGAAGCTTTCTTT
CASSTGGAEAFF
>-|TRBJ2-3|TRBV24-1|TRBD1
TGTGCCACCGCGGCGGGACAGGGGCGCACAGATACGCAGTATTTT
CATAAGQGRTDTQYF
>-|TRBJ2-5|TRBV21-1|-
TGTGCCAGCAGCAAGAACAGGGAATACCAAGAGACCCAGTACTTC
CASSKNREYQETQYF
>once|TRBJ1-2|TRBV25-1|-
TGTGCCAGCAGTGAATATAGGGAGATCAATGGCTACACCTTC
CASSEYREINGYTF
>-|TRBJ2-4|TRBV7-9|TRBD1
TGTGCCAGCAGCAATACCCAACGGACAGGGCTCCGGAACATTCAGTACTTC
CASSNTQRTGLRNIQYF
>-|TRBJ2-6|TRBV12-5|TRBD1
TGTGCTAGTGGTTGGGACAGGGGCTGGGCCAACGTCCTGACTTTC
CASGWDRGWANVLTF
>-|TRBJ1-4|TRBV6-5|TRBD1
TGTGCCAGCAACCGGGACAGGCATGAAAAACTGTTTTTT
CASNRDRHEKLFF
>-|TRBJ2-5|TRBV6-5|TRBD2
TGTGCCACCCGACTAGCGGGAGGAGGAGAGACCCAGTACTTC
CATRLAGGGETQYF
>-|TRBJ2-1|TRBV18|-
TGTGCCAGCTCACCACTAACTCCGGGAACAGAGCTCTCCTACAATGAGCAGTTCTTC
CASSPLTPGTELSYNEQFF
>-|TRBJ2-1|TRBV5-1|TRBD1
TGCGCCAGCAGGGATACAGGGGGCGCCTACAATGAGCAGTTCTTC
CASRDTGGAYNEQFF
>few|TRBJ2-2|TRBV10-1|-
TGCGCCAGCGGTGGGCCGAACACCGGGGAGCTGTTTTTT
CASGGPNTGELFF
>-|TRBJ2-5|TRBV24-1|TRBD1
TGTGCCACCACTGACAGGGCTCAAGAGACCCAGTACTTC
CATTDRAQETQYF
>-|TRBJ2-7|TRBV5-1|-
TGCGCCAGCTCCCAGACGGGGGTCCACGAGCAGTACTTC
CASSQTGVHEQYF
>-|TRBJ1-1|TRBV5-6|-
TGTGCCAGCAGCTTAAGGGGGAACACTGAAGCTTTCTTT
CASSLRGNTEAFF
>-|TRBJ1-3|TRBV3-1/TRBV3-2|-
TGTGCCAGCAGCCCCATGACAGGAGGAGACACCATATATTTT
CASSPMTGGDTIYF
>-|TRBJ2-7|TRBV5-1|-
TGCGCCAGCAGCTTGGCCGCTCCGGAGGAGCAGTACTTC
CASSLAAPEEQYF
>few|TRBJ2-7|TRBV5-1|TRBD2
TGCGCCAGCAGCTTGGCGGTTTCTAGCGGGAGTTACGAGCAGTACTTC
CASSLAVSSGSYEQYF
>-|TRBJ2-7|TRBV11-2|TRBD2
TGTGCCAGCAGCTTAAGCCTAGCGGGAGGCGGCGAGCAGTACTTC
CASSLSLAGGGEQYF
>-|TRBJ1-5|TRBV19|-
TGTGCCAGTAGTATAGTGGAGAGTCAGCCCCAGCATTTT
CASSIVESQPQHF
>-|TRBJ2-2|TRBV7-7|-
TGTGCTAGCAGCTTCAGGGGACGTAACACCGGGGAGCTGTTTTTT
CASSFRGRNTGELFF
>-|TRBJ1-1|TRBV11-3|-
TGTGCCAGCAGCTTAACCGGACAGCCGAACACTGAAGCTTTCTTT
CASSLTGQPNTEAFF
>-|TRBJ2-7|TRBV3-1/TRBV3-2|TRBD2
TGTGCCAGCAGCCAAGGACGGGCGGGGGGGCGCCTGCAGTACTTC
CASSQGRAGGRLQYF
>few|TRBJ1-2|TRBV7-9|-
TGTGCCAGCAGCTTAGCGCTAGGCGGCTCTGATGGCTACACCTTC
CASSLALGGSDGYTF